The 26 T cell receptor beta chains in this list originate from one sample, sequenced in a study of HIV-infected patients and healthy controls. One entry per CDR3 protein, called by TCRdb with MiXCR from the 5' RACE reads. The repertoire holds approximately 64,000 distinct CDR3 sequences, with roughly a fifth as singletons. The sequenced sample consisted of CD4+ T cells from blood. The receptors were sampled from a human donor in good health.

There are many counts of this clonotype. The chain carries TRBV4-1 and TRBJ1-2; D remains unclear. The CDR3 has 13 residues. The V end lost 1 base, the J end lost 4 bases, and 7 bases lay between the germline ends. Germline V gene data show CDR1 as MGHRA and CDR2 as YSYEKL. As DNA, the CDR3 is TGCGCCAGCAGCCAAGCTCTGCTCTATGGCTACACCTTC. Protein sequence: CASSQALLYGYTF.

This chain uses TRBV12-3 or TRBV12-4 with TRBJ2-2; 9 nucleotides agree with TRBD2. This CDR3 comprises 16 residues. V gave up 5 bases and J gave up 1 base; unmatched junction bases: 5. CDR3 loop: CASSPLTSGNTGELFF. The CDR3 coding sequence is TGTGCCAGCAGTCCTTTGACTAGCGGGAACACCGGGGAGCTGTTTTTT.

This clonotype was recorded many times. This sequence joins TRBV29-1 and TRBJ2-1, with 7 bases lining up with TRBD2. Germline lookup yields CDR1 SQVTM and CDR2 ANQGSEA. V gave up 6 bases and J gave up 8 bases; unmatched junction bases: 7. This CDR3 has 12 residues. CDR3 region: CSVAGVVDEQFF. CDR3 DNA: TGCAGCGTGGCGGGAGTGGTCGATGAGCAGTTCTTC.

This clonotype was seen a few times. J is TRBJ2-3 and V is TRBV28; D possibly corresponds to TRBD2 (5 bases). V dropped 8 bases and J dropped 1 base, with 13 bases sitting between them. The CDR3 runs 14 residues. Germline V gene data show CDR1 as MDHEN and CDR2 as SYDVKM. CDR3 loop: CASEGRAGTDTQYF. CDR3 nucleotide sequence: TGTGCCAGCGAAGGTAGAGCGGGCACAGATACGCAGTATTTT.

This clonotype was recorded many times. The chain carries TRBV5-1 and TRBJ1-1; D is ambiguous. The ends were cut back, 0 bases at V and 7 bases at J, with 13 bases in the middle. Germline V gives CDR1 SGHRS, CDR2 YFSETQ. This CDR3 has 14 amino acids. The CDR3 coding sequence is TGCGCCAGCAGCTTGGATGAGGGTTTGGGTGAAGCTTTCTTT. This sequence encodes CASSLDEGLGEAFF.

This clonotype was seen a handful of times. This chain links TRBV7-2 with TRBJ1-6; TRBD1 matches 9 bases. V shed 5 bases and J 10 bases; nucleotides not matched to a gene: 3. The CDR3 contains 13 residues. Looked up from germline, CDR1 is SGHTA and CDR2 is FQGNSA. Here the CDR3 DNA reads TGTGCCAGCAGCCCGGGACAGGGATCACCCCTCCACTTT. The encoded protein is CASSPGQGSPLHF.

In this sample, this clonotype turned up many times. The chain uses TRBV6-1 and TRBJ1-2; no reliable D call. CDR3 length: 13 residues. Trimming removed 3 bases at V and 0 bases at J, with 5 bases between. Germline values: CDR1 MNHNS, CDR2 SASEGT. The CDR3 loop reads CASSDQANYGYTF. DNA for the CDR3: TGTGCCAGCAGTGACCAGGCTAACTATGGCTACACCTTC.

The table lists this clonotype with many counts. J is TRBJ2-1 and V is TRBV12-3 or TRBV12-4, with 7 nucleotides matching TRBD1. V was clipped by 3 bases and J by 2 bases; unmatched bases: 4. The CDR3 has 15 amino acids. The CDR3 bases are TGTGCCAGCAGTTTCGTCGACAGGGCCTACAATGAGCAGTTCTTC. It translates to CASSFVDRAYNEQFF.

J is TRBJ1-2 and V is TRBV7-2, with TRBD1 matching 12 bases. Looked up from germline, CDR1 is SGHTA and CDR2 is FQGNSA. V was pared by 5 bases and J by 7 bases, with 5 bases of the junction left unmatched. This CDR3 has 14 amino acids. The DNA for the CDR3 is TGTGCCAGCAGCCGGGGACAGGGGGCTGGTGGCTACACCTTC. Its translation is CASSRGQGAGGYTF. Complete variable domain (other parts from reference TRBV7-2 and TRBJ1-2): GAGVSQSPSNKVTEKGKDVELRCDPISGHTALYWYRQSLGQGLEFLIYFQGNSAPDKSGLPSDRFSAERTGGSVSTLTIQRTQQEDSAVYLCASSRGQGAGGYTFGSGTRLTVV.

The chain joins TRBV28 to TRBJ2-1; unclear D gene. V lost 5 bases to trimming and J lost 0 bases, with 11 bases between them. CDR1 is MDHEN, CDR2 SYDVKM, per germline. This CDR3 has 15 amino acids. In DNA, the CDR3 is TGTGCCAGCAGTCTAGACCTGCGCTCCTACAATGAGCAGTTCTTC. It encodes CASSLDLRSYNEQFF.

This clonotype was picked up many times. The chain employs TRBV29-1 and TRBJ1-4, with 8 bases fitting TRBD1. With 7 bases clipped from V and 7 bases from J, the junction kept 5 bases outside the gene matches. Germline CDR1 and CDR2: SQVTM and ANQGSEA. CDR3 length: 12 residues. CDR3 residues: CSARTGTEKLFF. The DNA of the CDR3 is TGCAGCGCCCGGACAGGGACTGAAAAACTGTTTTTT. Drawing the rest from reference TRBV29-1 and TRBJ1-4, the complete variable domain is SAVISQKPSRDICQRGTSLTIQCQVDSQVTMMFWYRQQPGQSLTLIATANQGSEATYESGFVIDKFPISRPNLTFSTLTVSNMSPEDSSIYLCSARTGTEKLFFGSGTQLSVL.

This clonotype was seen many times. The V and J genes are TRBV9 and TRBJ2-7; D tentatively reads TRBD1 or TRBD2 (6 bases each). V lost 0 bases to trimming and J lost 3 bases, with 13 bases between them. This CDR3 is built from 15 residues. Per germline, CDR1 SGDLS and CDR2 YYNGEE. The CDR3 coding sequence is TGTGCCAGCAGCGTAGGGGAGGCAGGGGACTACGAGCAGTACTTC. Residues: CASSVGEAGDYEQYF.

CDR3 region: CASSLLPGQPQHF. DNA of the CDR3: TGTGCCAGCAGCTTACTCCCGGGACAGCCCCAGCATTTT. The chain links TRBV7-9 to TRBJ1-5, with D uncertain. The CDR3 is made up of 13 amino acids. V was cut by 2 bases and J by 7 bases, with 9 bases left in between. Germline lookup yields CDR1 SEHNR and CDR2 FQNEAQ (reference sequence).

This clonotype was seen repeatedly, ten times or more. The chain recombines TRBV19 with TRBJ2-3; D unresolved. The CDR3 contains 14 residues. Trimming removed 7 bases at V and 1 base at J, with 12 bases between. CDR1 and CDR2 from the germline V gene are LNHDA and SQIVND (reference sequence). CDR3 coding DNA: TGTGCCAGTACCCGCCGCGCGGGCACAGATACGCAGTATTTT. Translating it yields CASTRRAGTDTQYF.

In its sample, this clonotype was seen many times. The J gene is TRBJ1-1, the V gene TRBV10-3; no reliable D call. This CDR3 is built from 14 residues. V was shortened by 5 bases and J by 0 bases, with 10 bases between the two germline ends. CDR1 is ENHRY, CDR2 SYGVKD, per germline. In DNA form, the CDR3 reads TGTGCCATCAGTATCGCAGGTATGAACACTGAAGCTTTCTTT. Protein sequence: CAISIAGMNTEAFF.

This clonotype came up many times. The chain combines TRBV29-1 with TRBJ1-2, with D hard to call. Germline V lookup: CDR1 SQVTM, CDR2 ANQGSEA. The V end was cut by 2 bases, the J end by 7 bases, with 14 bases between. CDR3 size: 13 residues. CDR3 in amino acids: CSVELMGESGYTF. The CDR3 DNA sequence: TGCAGCGTTGAATTGATGGGAGAGAGTGGCTACACCTTC.

The chain uses TRBV6-5 and TRBJ1-4; TRBD1 might be the D (5 bases). There are 15 residues in the CDR3. Germline-derived CDR1 and CDR2 are MNHEY and SVGAGI. The ends were cut back, 2 bases at V and 4 bases at J, with 11 bases in the middle. The CDR3 DNA is TGTGCCAGCAGTTACCAGGGTGGGGATAATGAAAAACTGTTTTTT. Amino acid sequence: CASSYQGGDNEKLFF.

V is TRBV29-1 and J is TRBJ2-1; 9 positions agree with TRBD2. The CDR3 has 14 amino acids. V shed 4 bases and J 4 bases; nucleotides not matched to a gene: 5. Germline CDR1 is SQVTM and CDR2 is ANQGSEA. The CDR3, as DNA: TGCAGCGTTGGGGCGGGAGGGCGGTACAATGAGCAGTTCTTC. Protein sequence: CSVGAGGRYNEQFF.

V usage is TRBV29-1 and J usage is TRBJ1-2; TRBD1 agrees at 10 bases. From germline, CDR1 is SQVTM and CDR2 ANQGSEA. V gave up 7 bases and J gave up 4 bases; unmatched junction bases: 6. This CDR3 contains 13 residues. CDR3 amino acids: CSAGQGDFYGYTF. CDR3 DNA sequence: TGCAGCGCCGGACAGGGGGACTTCTATGGCTACACCTTC.

This clonotype has more than one count but fewer than ten. This rearrangement joins TRBV7-2 to TRBJ1-3, with unresolved D. Trimming took 5 bases from V and 4 from J, leaving 12 bases between them. The CDR3 consists of 14 residues. CDR1 and CDR2 (germline): SGHTA, FQGNSA. The CDR3 reads CASSPTRRGNTIYF. In nucleotides, the CDR3 is TGTGCCAGCAGCCCGACCAGAAGAGGAAACACCATATATTTT.

This clonotype was detected many times. The rearrangement links TRBV5-1 to TRBJ2-3; 11 nucleotides line up with TRBD2. CDR1 and CDR2 (germline): SGHRS, YFSETQ. The V gene end was trimmed by 3 bases and the J gene end by 0 bases; junction bases not matched to a gene: 6. CDR3 length equals 17 residues. CDR3 in amino acids: CASSSKTSGASTDTQYF. CDR3 coding DNA: TGCGCCAGCAGCTCGAAGACTAGCGGGGCTAGCACAGATACGCAGTATTTT.

This sequence joins TRBV4-1 and TRBJ1-1; 7 bases match TRBD1. The ends lost 1 base at V and 0 bases at J; junction bases unmatched: 17. Germline assignment: CDR1 MGHRA and CDR2 YSYEKL. The CDR3 runs 20 residues. The CDR3 reads CASSQAPLLPGQKMNTEAFF. In nucleotides, the CDR3 is TGCGCCAGCAGCCAAGCGCCACTTTTACCGGGACAGAAAATGAACACTGAAGCTTTCTTT.

In its sample, this clonotype was seen many times. The chain carries TRBV6-1 and TRBJ1-5; 7 bases align to TRBD1. The J segment lost 0 bases and the V segment lost 3 bases, leaving 2 bases of the junction unmatched. This CDR3 comprises 15 residues. Germline V gives CDR1 MNHNS, CDR2 SASEGT. The CDR3 DNA follows: TGTGCCAGCAGTGAGGGACAGTATAGCAATCAGCCCCAGCATTTT. Its translation: CASSEGQYSNQPQHF.

The chain couples TRBV29-1 to TRBJ1-4; 10 nucleotides align to TRBD1. V dropped 7 bases and J dropped 8; count of bases not matched to a gene: 10. CDR3 length: 14 residues. Germline CDR1 reads SQVTM; CDR2 reads ANQGSEA. CDR3 amino acids: CSAESGQGREKLFF. DNA of the CDR3: TGCAGCGCCGAATCGGGACAGGGGAGGGAAAAACTGTTTTTT.

The rearrangement uses TRBV25-1 and TRBJ2-5, with D unclear. This CDR3 contains 13 residues. V was trimmed by 8 bases and J by 4 bases, leaving 14 bases between them. In germline, CDR1 is MGHDK, CDR2 SYGVNS. The CDR3 region has the DNA TGTGCCAGCCAAGGTGCCAATGGAGAGACCCAGTACTTC. Encoded protein: CASQGANGETQYF. Complete variable domain (other parts from reference TRBV25-1 and TRBJ2-5): EADIYQTPRYLVIGTGKKITLECSQTMGHDKMYWYQQDPGMELHLIHYSYGVNSTEKGDLSSESTVSRIRTEHFPLTLESARPSHTSQYLCASQGANGETQYFGPGTRLLVL.

The rearrangement joins TRBV4-1 to TRBJ2-1; TRBD1 agrees at 8 bases. The germline gives CDR1 MGHRA, CDR2 YSYEKL. CDR3 length equals 15 residues. Germline trimming cut 2 bases from V and 6 bases from J; bases unmatched to any gene: 6. The CDR3 coding sequence is TGCGCCAGCAGCCAATCTCCTACAGGGGGCAATGAGCAGTTCTTC. Translated, it gives CASSQSPTGGNEQFF.